In this sample, the clone carrying this T cell receptor (beta chain) turned up many times. Its antigen is not known. J was trimmed by 2 bases and V by 4 bases; bases with no gene match: 2. The CDR3 covers 14 residues. CDR1 SNHLY and CDR2 FYNNEI come from the germline V gene. These data originate in a study of blood T cells in healthy people across ages. General study findings and limits: Getting older went along with TCR beta diversity per million T cells dropping roughly linearly.

Through a sample-barcoded 5' primer and a J-beta primer mix, a second PCR was run for roughly 7 to 11 cycles. Each sample yielded at least 2.5 million CDR3-containing paired-end reads. MiXCR was run by TCRdb on the 5' RACE reads, yielding one entry per CDR3 protein. In the table there are 650,000 to 950,000 distinct CDR3 sequences, under 45% of which are singletons. Donation came from healthy Caucasian individuals in Russia who were aged about 6 to 95. Extractions gave at least 5 micrograms of total RNA per sample. The clonotype originates from a man between 60 and 75 years old in good health. V is TRBV2 and J is TRBJ1-5; 7 nucleotides align to TRBD1. The material sequenced was blood. CDR3 sequence: CASSGQGGNQPQHF. The CDR3 DNA sequence: TGTGCCAGCAGTGGACAGGGTGGCAATCAGCCCCAGCATTTT.